This T cell receptor (beta chain) emerged from a study of blood T cell repertoires in COVID-19 (TCRdb year 2020). Broadly, across the study: Samples covering the acute and convalescent phases of COVID-19 were provided by collaborators in the United States, Italy and Spain. The material from the prospective study consisted of cDNA or gDNA derived from T cells, B-cell-depleted T cells, or PBMCs. The sample metadata nearly always contained a de-identified subject ID, COVID-19 status, age in years and sex. The dataset comprised deeply sampled blood TCRbeta repertoires from subjects exposed to, actively infected with, or recovered from COVID-19. The repertoires were released in a freely available public database intended as a resource for research on the immune response to SARS-CoV-2. Samples came from the ongoing ImmuneRACE study (first 160 participants) plus 1,254 subjects from 6 global collaborators. Where available, HLA class I and class II types were obtained from metadata supplied by the sample provider rather than from assay-based typing. Broader findings and caveats from the paper: How much clinical and demographic metadata was included differed by source and by participant, and the metadata was provided uncurated.

Whole blood was collected in K2EDTA tubes by collaborating institutions according to the institutions' own protocols. For TCRbeta analysis, collaborators shipped samples in one of three forms: frozen whole blood, isolated PBMCs, or DNA extracted from either of those sample types. There are a few counts of this clone. Its antigen is currently not known. Base qualities are not provided; no much larger clone lies one nucleotide away. CDR1 and CDR2 were assigned from the germline V gene as SGHRS and YFSETQ. The CDR3 starts with the cysteine, ends with the phenylalanine, and has 15 residues. CDR3 DNA is the only sequence kept; it has 45 bases, read in frame from the first base. V loses 9 bases, J loses 2 bases, and the germline ends lie 17 bases apart. TCRbeta CDR3 regions were amplified from genomic DNA using the immunoSEQ Assay, a bias-controlled multiplex PCR. Per the original workflow: The number of nucleated cells in each sample was estimated from the amplification of reference gene primers within the assay. Sequence reads were collapsed and filtered to measure the absolute abundance of every unique TCRbeta CDR3 rearrangement. Productive Simpson clonality was computed per sample as the square root of Simpson's diversity index over productive rearrangements. The table comes from immuneACCESS by way of TCRdb, which keeps in-frame sequences with V and J called. Part of the clones is missing from these tables; in studies checked, under half for an unresolved V gene and the rest for unknown reasons. V, J and clone size reflect that table, while D and trimming were determined from the DNA. The sample table contains fewer than 150,000 clones; only one count was recorded for roughly 87% of them. The ten top clones hold about 8% of the sample.

The V gene is TRBV5-1 and the J gene is TRBJ2-2; the D gene is perhaps TRBD1, on 5 matching bases. The clonotype was recovered from a human donor in a cohort sampled during active COVID-19. Sequenced material: peripheral blood. CDR3 sequence: CATSTDTINTGELFF. Here is the DNA: TGCGCCACCTCAACGGACACTATCAACACCGGGGAGCTGTTTTTT.